This is a list of T cell receptor beta chains from one sample in a study of blood T cell repertoires in COVID-19. The protocol was immunoSEQ multiplex PCR, while the TCRdb copy is restricted to in-frame clones and leaves out a portion. The sample has 250,000 to 300,000 clones, approximately 82% seen once. Sequences were obtained from peripheral blood. These TCRs come from a man aged 60 to 69 who had recovered from COVID-19. Both conserved end residues are part of each CDR3. A D gene is named only where the DNA matches it firmly. The size field is filled for only some rows; it gives once, few, many or a size class.

CDR3: CASSPLASVLFF
DNA: TGTGCCAGCAGCCCTTTGGCTTCCGTACTGTTTTTT
D: NA
V: TRBV3-1/TRBV3-2
J: TRBJ1-4
size: few
length: 12

CDR3: CASSPARAAGELFF
DNA: TGTGCCAGCAGCCCCGCCCGCGCTGCCGGGGAGCTGTTTTTT
D: NA
V: TRBV3-1/TRBV3-2
J: TRBJ2-2
size: few
length: 14

CDR3: CASIGAGESHNEQFF
DNA: TGTGCCAGTATCGGAGCGGGAGAGAGCCACAATGAGCAGTTCTTC
D: TRBD2
V: TRBV19
J: TRBJ2-1
size: NA
length: 15

CDR3: CATSRKTSGSYEQYF
DNA: TGTGCCACCAGCAGGAAGACTAGCGGGAGCTACGAGCAGTACTTC
D: TRBD2
V: TRBV15
J: TRBJ2-7
size: few
length: 15

CDR3: CASRPDSNYGYTF
DNA: TGTGCCAGCAGGCCGGACAGTAACTATGGCTACACCTTC
D: NA
V: TRBV2
J: TRBJ1-2
size: NA
length: 13

CDR3: CASSLGTHYEQYF
DNA: TGTGCCAGCAGCTTAGGGACACACTACGAGCAGTACTTC
D: NA
V: TRBV7-9
J: TRBJ2-7
size: NA
length: 13

CDR3: CASSLGPLGEKLFF
DNA: TGTGCCAGCAGTTTGGGCCCCTTGGGTGAAAAACTGTTTTTT
D: NA
V: TRBV27
J: TRBJ1-4
size: NA
length: 14

CDR3: CASSLDLGGSGNEQFF
DNA: TGTGCCAGCAGCTTAGATCTCGGAGGTAGCGGCAATGAGCAGTTCTTC
D: NA
V: TRBV11-2
J: TRBJ2-1
size: NA
length: 16

CDR3: CAWMVVGTGEGGQPQHF
DNA: TGTGCCTGGATGGTTGTCGGGACAGGGGAAGGCGGTCAGCCCCAGCATTTT
D: TRBD1
V: TRBV30
J: TRBJ1-5
size: NA
length: 17

CDR3: CAITGEGRNNSPLHF
DNA: TGTGCCATTACGGGGGAAGGACGCAATAATTCACCCCTCCACTTT
D: NA
V: TRBV28
J: TRBJ1-6
size: NA
length: 15

CDR3: CASSSRVTEAFF
DNA: TGTGCCAGCAGCTCCAGGGTTACTGAAGCTTTCTTT
D: NA
V: TRBV7-2
J: TRBJ1-1
size: once
length: 12

CDR3: CASSLSVSRDSPLHF
DNA: TGTGCCAGCAGTTTATCCGTCTCGAGGGATTCACCCCTCCACTTT
D: NA
V: TRBV28
J: TRBJ1-6
size: NA
length: 15

CDR3: CASSGGPWQETQYF
DNA: TGCGCCAGCTCAGGGGGGCCATGGCAAGAGACCCAGTACTTC
D: NA
V: TRBV5-1
J: TRBJ2-5
size: NA
length: 14

CDR3: CASTGLAVNEQFF
DNA: TGCGCCAGCACGGGACTAGCGGTCAATGAGCAGTTCTTC
D: TRBD2
V: TRBV10-2
J: TRBJ2-1
size: NA
length: 13

CDR3: CASSGGQLNTGELFF
DNA: TGTGCCAGCAGCGGCGGACAGCTGAACACCGGGGAGCTGTTTTTT
D: NA
V: TRBV5-4
J: TRBJ2-2
size: NA
length: 15

CDR3: CASSRTSGGLNEQFF
DNA: TGTGCCAGCAGTCGAACTAGCGGGGGGCTCAATGAGCAGTTCTTC
D: TRBD2
V: TRBV6-5
J: TRBJ2-1
size: NA
length: 15

CDR3: CSVTRELHTEAFF
DNA: TGCAGCGTTACCAGGGAATTGCACACTGAAGCTTTCTTT
D: NA
V: TRBV29-1
J: TRBJ1-1
size: NA
length: 13

CDR3: CASIRGDYGYTF
DNA: TGTGCCAGCATCAGGGGAGACTATGGCTACACCTTC
D: NA
V: TRBV2
J: TRBJ1-2
size: NA
length: 12

CDR3: CASSEFGGLGGYTF
DNA: TGTGCCAGCAGTGAATTTGGAGGGCTGGGGGGCTACACCTTC
D: NA
V: TRBV25-1
J: TRBJ1-2
size: NA
length: 14

CDR3: CASSGKQGVVADTQYF
DNA: TGCGCCAGCAGCGGAAAACAGGGGGTCGTCGCAGATACGCAGTATTTT
D: TRBD1
V: TRBV5-1
J: TRBJ2-3
size: NA
length: 16

CDR3: CASRREDTWPDEQYF
DNA: TGTGCCAGCAGGAGAGAGGACACCTGGCCCGACGAGCAGTACTTC
D: NA
V: TRBV6-5
J: TRBJ2-7
size: NA
length: 15

CDR3: CASSEAAGGGANEQFF
DNA: TGTGCCAGCAGTGAGGCCGCGGGGGGAGGGGCCAATGAGCAGTTCTTC
D: TRBD2
V: TRBV2
J: TRBJ2-1
size: NA
length: 16

CDR3: CASGKTDAGGNQPQHF
DNA: TGTGCTAGTGGTAAAACAGACGCCGGGGGGAATCAGCCCCAGCATTTT
D: NA
V: TRBV12-5
J: TRBJ1-5
size: few
length: 16

CDR3: CASSRSSGRHNEQFF
DNA: TGTGCCAGCAGCCGTTCTAGCGGGAGACACAATGAGCAGTTCTTC
D: TRBD2
V: TRBV3-1/TRBV3-2
J: TRBJ2-1
size: NA
length: 15

CDR3: CASRPETGVPNYGYTF
DNA: TGTGCCAGTAGACCCGAGACAGGGGTTCCTAACTATGGCTACACCTTC
D: TRBD1
V: TRBV19
J: TRBJ1-2
size: NA
length: 16

CDR3: CASSLAQANYGYTF
DNA: TGCGCCAGCAGCTTGGCACAGGCTAACTATGGCTACACCTTC
D: NA
V: TRBV5-1
J: TRBJ1-2
size: NA
length: 14